One and the same sample provided the 2 T cell receptor beta chains below, sequenced in a study of T cell responses to AZD1222 COVID-19 vaccine. Using immunoSEQ multiplex PCR, the repertoire was profiled, and TCRdb retains in-frame clones only, with some absent. The table has 89,000 or so clones, around 85% seen once; the top ten hold about 7.5%. The sequencing used peripheral blood, collected on day 0 of AZD1222 vaccination. Source of these receptors: an adult in good health.

V usage is TRBV9 and J usage is TRBJ1-5; D not resolved. CDR3 length: 15 amino acids. CDR1 is SGDLS, CDR2 YYNGEE, per germline. V was trimmed by 0 bases and J by 6 bases, leaving 13 bases between them. For the CDR3, the DNA is TGTGCCAGCAGCGTAGGGGGAGGAGTCGCTCAGCCCCAGCATTTT. This encodes CASSVGGGVAQPQHF.

The V gene is TRBV6-2 or TRBV6-3, the J gene TRBJ2-1; the D is unclear. V dropped 6 bases and J dropped 8 bases, with 20 bases sitting between them. The V gene's germline CDR1 is MNHEY and CDR2 SVGEGT. The length of the CDR3 is 15 residues. The CDR3 DNA sequence: TGTGCCAGCAGCTCTTTACGCGTTCAGCGCGATGAGCAGTTCTTC. As protein: CASSSLRVQRDEQFF.